This TCR beta chain came from a study of T cell responses to AZD1222 COVID-19 vaccine. Findings and caveats of the study: Just 5 to 7 AZD1222 recipients were seropositive at baseline. Clonal diversity was possibly underestimated; the donors were predominantly white British and more often female.

This clone showed up just once. Its antigen is not identified. Germline CDR1 SGHTA, CDR2 FQGNSA. The CDR3 extends over 18 amino acids. Trimming cost V 4 bases and J 3 bases; bases outside gene matches: 14. TCRdb keeps only in-frame clones here, not all; method: immunoSEQ multiplex PCR. The data contain more than 150,000 clones, around 92% of them singletons. This sequence originates from an adult in good health. The chain combines TRBV7-2 with TRBJ2-2, with TRBD2 matching over 7 bases. Sequencing was performed on peripheral blood, taken on day 0 of AZD1222 vaccination. The CDR3 reads CASSSPRGLAEYTGELFF. The DNA for the CDR3 is TGTGCCAGCAGCTCCCCCCGCGGGCTAGCGGAGTACACCGGGGAGCTGTTTTTT.